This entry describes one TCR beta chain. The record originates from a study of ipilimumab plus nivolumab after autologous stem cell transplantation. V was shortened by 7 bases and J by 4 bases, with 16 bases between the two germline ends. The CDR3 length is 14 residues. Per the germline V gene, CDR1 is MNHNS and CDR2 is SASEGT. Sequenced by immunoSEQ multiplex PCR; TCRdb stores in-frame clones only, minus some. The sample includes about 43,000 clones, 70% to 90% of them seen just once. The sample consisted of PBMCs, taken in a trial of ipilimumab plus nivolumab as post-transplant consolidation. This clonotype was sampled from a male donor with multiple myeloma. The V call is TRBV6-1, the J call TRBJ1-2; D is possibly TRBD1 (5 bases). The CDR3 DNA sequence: TGTGCCAGCAAGGTCCAGGGAGCAACCTATGGCTACACCTTC. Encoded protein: CASKVQGATYGYTF.